The 19 T cell receptor beta chains presented below share a single source sample, sequenced in a study of T-cell reconstitution after alpha-beta-depleted transplantation in children. Unique molecular identifiers were incorporated when the TCRbeta library was constructed. One entry per CDR3 protein results from TCRdb running MiXCR on the PCR reads. This table has hundreds of thousands of distinct CDR3 sequences, 16% appearing once. The sample consisted of PBMCs from the stem cell graft donor, taken from the stem cell graft. The source is a human donor who donated a stem cell graft to a child with acute myeloid leukemia.

Ten or more counts support this clonotype. V usage is TRBV20-1 and J usage is TRBJ1-2, with TRBD1 as a possible D gene (5 bases). Trimming pared 0 bases from V and 8 bases from J, leaving 13 bases between. Germline V gene lookup returns CDR1 DFQATT and CDR2 SNEGSKA (reference sequence). This CDR3 region has 13 residues. The CDR3 region is CSARDPGDLGYTF. Here the CDR3 DNA reads TGCAGTGCTAGAGATCCGGGGGATTTGGGCTACACCTTC.

This clonotype came up once. CDR3 nucleotides: TGTGCCAGCAGCTTGTCCGCCGGGACTAGCGGGGGGGGTTTGTCCTACAATGAGCAGTTCTTC. Amino acids: CASSLSAGTSGGGLSYNEQFF. This chain links TRBV5-4 with TRBJ2-1; 16 bases are shared with TRBD2. Germline V CDR1 and CDR2: SGHNT, YYREEE (reference sequence). The CDR3 contains 21 residues. Trimming took 1 base from V and 1 from J; bases not matched to a gene: 11.

This clonotype was observed a few times. The rearrangement joins TRBV15 to TRBJ2-1; no clear D. CDR1 and CDR2 (germline): LNHNV, YYDKDF (reference sequence). The CDR3 is made up of 18 amino acids. Trimming removed 0 bases from V and 3 bases from J, with 18 bases in between. The CDR3 reads CATSRESLYSSNYNEQFF. In nucleotides, the CDR3 is TGTGCCACCAGCAGAGAATCCCTCTACAGTTCTAACTACAATGAGCAGTTCTTC.

This clonotype was counted between two and nine times. The chain's CDR3 is CASSQGLSTEAFF. In DNA form, the CDR3 reads TGTGCCAGCAGCCAAGGTCTGAGCACTGAAGCTTTCTTT. This chain joins TRBV3-1 and TRBJ1-1; D not resolved. The V gene's germline CDR1 is LGHDT and CDR2 YNNKEL (reference sequence). The CDR3 covers 13 residues. The ends were cut back, 1 base at V and 4 bases at J, with 7 bases in the middle. Drawing the rest from reference TRBV3-1 and TRBJ1-1, the complete variable domain is DTAVSQTPKYLVTQMGNDKSIKCEQNLGHDTMYWYKQDSKKFLKIMFSYNNKELIINETVPNRFSPKSPDKAHLNLHINSLELGDSAVYFCASSQGLSTEAFFGQGTRLTVV.

This clonotype appeared many times. The CDR3 protein is CASSYTDQETQYF. Written as DNA, the CDR3 is TGTGCCAGCAGTTACACAGACCAAGAGACCCAGTACTTC. The chain recombines TRBV6-6 with TRBJ2-5; D remains unclear. The CDR3 totals 13 residues. V was pared by 2 bases and J by 0 bases, with 4 bases between. The germline CDR1 and CDR2 sequences are MNHNY and SVGAGI (reference sequence).

In its sample, this clonotype was seen many times. V and J are TRBV20-1 and TRBJ1-6; no firm D call. Germline V gene sequence: CDR1 DFQATT, CDR2 SNEGSKA (reference sequence). Trimming removed 0 bases at V and 4 bases at J, with 13 bases between. CDR3 length: 16 residues. The CDR3 DNA follows: TGCAGTGCTAGAGATTCCTCAAGACCTTATAATTCACCCCTCCACTTT. It translates to CSARDSSRPYNSPLHF.

This clonotype was counted between two and nine times. The chain has TRBV2 and TRBJ1-1, with D tentatively TRBD1 (5 bases). The CDR3 contains 15 residues. Between the trimmed V and J ends, which lost 7 bases and 1 base, there was a span of 16 bases. CDR1 is SNHLY, CDR2 FYNNEI, per germline. DNA of the CDR3: TGTGCCAGCATGGGACCGGGACTGCGGAACACTGAAGCTTTCTTT. It translates to CASMGPGLRNTEAFF.

This clonotype was observed many times. The V call is TRBV6-1, the J call TRBJ2-5; D is perhaps TRBD1 (6 bases). The CDR3 sequence is 13 residues long. Germline loops: CDR1 MNHNS, CDR2 SASEGT. The V end lost 11 bases, the J end lost 2 bases, and 15 bases lay between the germline ends. CDR3 region: CAVRTDNQETQYF. The CDR3 DNA reads as TGTGCCGTCAGGACAGATAATCAAGAGACCCAGTACTTC.

This clonotype appeared once. The chain couples TRBV3-1 to TRBJ2-7, with TRBD1 identical over 9 bases. The trim removed 0 bases at V and 5 bases at J, leaving 8 bases unmatched. The V gene's germline CDR1 is LGHDT and CDR2 YNNKEL (reference sequence). CDR3 size: 16 residues. CDR3 DNA sequence: TGTGCCAGCAGCCAAGATCCGGGACAGGGAGGCGACGAGCAGTACTTC. Translated, it gives CASSQDPGQGGDEQYF.

The DNA of the CDR3 is TGTGCCAGCAGTGAGGCAACGAACACCGGGGAGCTGTTTTTT. Amino acids: CASSEATNTGELFF. The rearrangement uses TRBV2 and TRBJ2-2; D is uncertain. Per germline, CDR1 SNHLY and CDR2 FYNNEI. This CDR3 region has 14 residues. Trimming took off 3 bases at V and 0 bases at J, with 5 bases between the two ends.

The chain is built from TRBV20-1 and TRBJ1-5; 8 nucleotides match TRBD1. The CDR3 consists of 18 residues. The germline V gene has CDR1 DFQATT and CDR2 SNEGSKA (reference sequence). Germline trimming cut 2 bases from V and 3 bases from J; bases unmatched to any gene: 15. CDR3 sequence: CSARSFGTGDLFNQPQHF. The CDR3 nucleotides read TGCAGTGCTAGATCTTTCGGGACAGGAGACCTTTTCAATCAGCCCCAGCATTTT.

The chain employs TRBV7-2 and TRBJ2-1; tentatively, D is TRBD2 (6 bases). Per the germline V gene, CDR1 is SGHTA and CDR2 is FQGNSA. Trimming shortened V by 3 bases and J by 4 bases, and 19 bases separated the two germline ends. The CDR3 runs 17 residues. CDR3 nucleotide sequence: TGTGCCAGCAGCTTTAATAGTTATGCGGGACCTTACAATGAGCAGTTCTTC. Protein product: CASSFNSYAGPYNEQFF.

V usage is TRBV27 and J usage is TRBJ1-5; D is ambiguous. Trimming cost V 0 bases and J 6 bases, with 12 bases left between them. In germline, CDR1 is MNHEY, CDR2 SMNVEV (reference sequence). This CDR3 comprises 15 residues. For the CDR3, the DNA is TGTGCCAGCAGTTTATCGATCAAGGGTAGTCAGCCCCAGCATTTT. As protein: CASSLSIKGSQPQHF.

This clonotype was counted ten times or more. The V gene is TRBV20-1, the J gene TRBJ1-1, with D perhaps TRBD1 (5 bases). With 2 bases removed from V and 3 bases from J, the gap between germline ends came to 19 bases. This CDR3 has 16 amino acids. Germline loops: CDR1 DFQATT, CDR2 SNEGSKA (reference sequence). Here the CDR3 reads CSARLFAPGRDTEAFF. CDR3 DNA: TGCAGTGCTAGATTATTCGCCCCGGGACGGGACACTGAAGCTTTCTTT.

This clonotype was observed at least ten times. The DNA for the CDR3 is TGTGCCAGCAGTTTGTCATTTGAGACCCAGTACTTC. This translates into CASSLSFETQYF. The genes are TRBV12-3 or TRBV12-4 and TRBJ2-5, with unresolved D. The CDR3 has 12 residues. The V and J ends lost 3 bases and 5 bases respectively, with 7 bases between them.

In its sample, this clonotype was seen many times. V usage is TRBV7-2 and J usage is TRBJ1-5; D remains unclear. The germline CDR1 and CDR2 sequences are SGHTA and FQGNSA. Trimming stripped 1 base from V and 1 base from J, with 11 bases between. CDR3 length: 16 amino acids. CDR3 sequence: CASSLVGVQSNQPQHF. In DNA, the CDR3 is TGTGCCAGCAGCTTAGTTGGTGTCCAGAGCAATCAGCCCCAGCATTTT.

The DNA of the CDR3 is TGTGCCAGCAGTTACTCGATCCCCCCGGGACAGGGCGTGCACGAGACCCAGTACTTC. This gives the protein CASSYSIPPGQGVHETQYF. This chain uses TRBV6-5 with TRBJ2-5, with 9 nucleotides matching TRBD1. V shed 0 bases and J 5 bases; nucleotides not matched to a gene: 16. In germline, CDR1 is MNHEY, CDR2 SVGAGI. CDR3 length: 19 amino acids.

This clonotype was counted between two and nine times. The rearrangement links TRBV20-1 to TRBJ2-7, with D perhaps being TRBD1 or TRBD2 (5 bases each). Trimming left V 1 base short and J 3 bases short, with 19 bases between. CDR1 is DFQATT and CDR2 is SNEGSKA in the germline V gene (reference sequence). The CDR3 runs to 16 residues. The CDR3 loop is CSARVPFGGPSYEQYV. The CDR3 DNA reads TGCAGTGCTAGAGTCCCCTTTGGGGGACCTAGCTACGAGCAGTACGTC.

This clonotype showed up many times. CDR3 region: CSLLDPYLGNQPQHF. Written as DNA, the CDR3 is TGCAGTTTACTAGATCCTTACCTTGGGAATCAGCCCCAGCATTTT. The rearrangement links TRBV20-1 to TRBJ1-5; no firm D call. The germline V gene encodes CDR1 DFQATT and CDR2 SNEGSKA (reference sequence). Trimming took off 8 bases at V and 4 bases at J, with 21 bases between the two ends. The CDR3 runs to 15 residues.